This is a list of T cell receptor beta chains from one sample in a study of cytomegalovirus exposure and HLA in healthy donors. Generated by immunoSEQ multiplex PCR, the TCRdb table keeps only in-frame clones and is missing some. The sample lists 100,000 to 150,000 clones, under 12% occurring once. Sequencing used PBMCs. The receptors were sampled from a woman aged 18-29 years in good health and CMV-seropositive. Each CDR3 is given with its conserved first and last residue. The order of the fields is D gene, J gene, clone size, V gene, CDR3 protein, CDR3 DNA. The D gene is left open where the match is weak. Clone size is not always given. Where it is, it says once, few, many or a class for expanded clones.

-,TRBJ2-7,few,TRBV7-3,CASSPDNSYEQYF,TGTGCCAGCAGCCCGGACAACTCCTACGAGCAGTACTTC
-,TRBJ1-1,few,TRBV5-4,CASSTGANTEAFF,TGTGCCAGCAGCACAGGAGCGAACACTGAAGCTTTCTTT
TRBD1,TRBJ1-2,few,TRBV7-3,CASSFGTGGNYGYTF,TGTGCCAGCAGCTTCGGGACAGGAGGGAACTATGGCTACACCTTC
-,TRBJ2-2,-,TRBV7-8,CASSRPKSNTGELFF,TGTGCCAGCAGCCGTCCTAAATCGAACACCGGGGAGCTGTTTTTT
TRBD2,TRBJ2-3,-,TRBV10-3,CGVGREPDTQYF,TGTGGGGTCGGGCGGGAGCCAGATACGCAGTATTTT
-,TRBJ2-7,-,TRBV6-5,CASSSSAGAYEQYF,TGTGCCAGCAGTTCTTCTGCGGGGGCTTACGAGCAGTACTTC
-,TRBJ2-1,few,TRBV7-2,CASAQTGTPNNEQFF,TGTGCCAGCGCACAAACCGGGACTCCGAACAATGAGCAGTTCTTC
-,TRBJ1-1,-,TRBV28,CASTMGGEAFF,TGTGCCAGCACTATGGGAGGTGAAGCTTTCTTT
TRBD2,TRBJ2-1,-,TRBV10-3,CAISESAGERNEQFF,TGTGCCATCAGTGAGTCAGCGGGAGAGAGAAATGAGCAGTTCTTC
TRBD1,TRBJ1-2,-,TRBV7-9,CASSSRQGAGYTF,TGTGCCAGCAGCTCCCGACAGGGCGCTGGCTACACCTTC
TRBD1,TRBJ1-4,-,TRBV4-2,CASSQNRGNEKLFF,TGTGCCAGCAGCCAAAACAGGGGGAATGAAAAACTGTTTTTT
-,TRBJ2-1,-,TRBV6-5,CASSPGLQNEQFF,TGTGCCAGCAGTCCGGGTCTCCAGAATGAGCAGTTCTTC
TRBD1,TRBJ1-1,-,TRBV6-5,CASSLRQGTNTEAFF,TGTGCCAGCAGTCTACGACAGGGGACGAACACTGAAGCTTTCTTT
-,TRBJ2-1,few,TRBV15,CATSKLGLAKTGGNEQFF,TGTGCCACCAGCAAGCTGGGACTAGCAAAAACAGGGGGCAATGAGCAGTTCTTC
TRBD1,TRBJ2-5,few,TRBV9,CASSVAYRGETQYF,TGTGCCAGCAGCGTAGCTTACAGGGGAGAGACCCAGTACTTC
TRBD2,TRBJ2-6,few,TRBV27,CASSLRLVTSGYRPGANVLTF,TGTGCCAGCAGTTTAAGGCTAGTGACTAGCGGGTACCGACCTGGGGCCAACGTCCTGACTTTC
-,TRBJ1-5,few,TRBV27,CASSLLGGIGNQPQHF,TGTGCCAGCAGTTTATTAGGAGGGATCGGCAATCAGCCCCAGCATTTT
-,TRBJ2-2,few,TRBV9,CASSVATGVTGELFF,TGTGCCAGCAGCGTAGCTACCGGGGTTACCGGGGAGCTGTTTTTT
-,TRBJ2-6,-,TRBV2,CASSRSGGAAGANVLTF,TGTGCCAGCAGTCGCTCTGGGGGGGCGGCAGGGGCCAACGTCCTGACTTTC
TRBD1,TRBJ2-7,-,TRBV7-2,CASSLKTGRDEQYF,TGTGCCAGCAGCCTGAAGACAGGGCGGGACGAGCAGTACTTC
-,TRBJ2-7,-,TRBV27,CASSTTSREQYF,TGTGCCAGCAGTACTACCTCTCGCGAGCAGTACTTC
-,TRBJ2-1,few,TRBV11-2,CASRVQLTYNEQFF,TGTGCCAGCCGGGTGCAGTTAACCTACAATGAGCAGTTCTTC
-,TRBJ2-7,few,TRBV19,CASSIDGSRRVMYF,TGTGCCAGTAGTATAGACGGGAGTAGGCGTGTAATGTACTTC
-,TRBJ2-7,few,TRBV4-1,CASSQLGLYEQYF,TGCGCCAGCAGCCAACTGGGACTCTACGAGCAGTACTTC
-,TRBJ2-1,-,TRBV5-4,CASGPSLLKEQFF,TGTGCCAGCGGCCCTAGCCTCTTGAAGGAGCAGTTCTTC
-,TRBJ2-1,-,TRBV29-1,CSGLGSWDEQFF,TGCAGCGGACTTGGGAGCTGGGATGAGCAGTTCTTC
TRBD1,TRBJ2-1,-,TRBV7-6,CASSAGDRVGGQFF,TGTGCCAGCAGCGCGGGGGACAGGGTAGGGGGGCAGTTCTTC
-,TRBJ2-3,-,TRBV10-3,CAISLSEGVLPYTDTQYF,TGTGCCATCAGTCTCAGCGAAGGGGTCCTACCCTACACAGATACGCAGTATTTT
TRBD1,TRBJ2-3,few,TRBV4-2,CASSDGQGSTDTQYF,TGTGCCAGCAGCGACGGACAGGGGAGCACAGATACGCAGTATTTT
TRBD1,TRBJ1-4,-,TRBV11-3,CASSLEDRAGEKLFF,TGTGCCAGCAGCTTAGAAGACAGGGCGGGTGAAAAACTGTTTTTT
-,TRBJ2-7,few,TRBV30,CAWSPLLGKRNYEQYF,TGTGCCTGGAGTCCACTTCTCGGGAAACGGAACTACGAGCAGTACTTC
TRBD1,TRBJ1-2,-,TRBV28,CASSQTTGGSYGYTF,TGTGCCAGCAGTCAGACCACAGGGGGCAGCTATGGCTACACCTTC
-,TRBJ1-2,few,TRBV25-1,CASSAAGTPTNYGYTF,TGTGCCAGCAGTGCGGCTGGGACACCGACTAACTATGGCTACACCTTC
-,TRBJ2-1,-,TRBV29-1,CSYEGLGTVRNEQFF,TGCAGCTATGAAGGACTAGGGACAGTCCGGAATGAGCAGTTCTTC
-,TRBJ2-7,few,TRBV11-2,CASSPQGGAFYEQYF,TGTGCCAGCAGCCCCCAAGGGGGAGCTTTCTACGAGCAGTACTTC
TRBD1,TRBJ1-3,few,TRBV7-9,CASSRQGKAGNTIYF,TGTGCCAGCAGCCGACAGGGAAAGGCAGGAAACACCATATATTTT
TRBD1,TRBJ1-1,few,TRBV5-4,CASSSRQGTERSTEAFF,TGTGCCAGCAGCTCGAGACAGGGGACGGAAAGGTCCACTGAAGCTTTCTTT
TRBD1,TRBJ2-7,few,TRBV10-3,CAIRTDRGTYEQYF,TGTGCCATCAGAACGGACAGGGGCACCTACGAGCAGTACTTC
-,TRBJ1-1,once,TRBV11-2,CASSLGTNEAFF,TGTGCCAGCAGCTTGGGGACTAATGAAGCTTTCTTT
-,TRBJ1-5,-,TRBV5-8,CASTYQGGYLSNQPQHF,TGTGCCAGCACGTACCAGGGTGGTTACCTTAGCAATCAGCCCCAGCATTTT
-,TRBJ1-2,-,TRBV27,CASSGGNYGYTF,TGTGCCAGCAGTGGAGGGAACTATGGCTACACCTTC
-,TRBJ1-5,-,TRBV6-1,CASRTDKGNQPQHF,TGTGCCAGCAGGACAGACAAGGGCAATCAGCCCCAGCATTTT
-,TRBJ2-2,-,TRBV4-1,CASSPSQNTGELFF,TGCGCCAGCAGCCCGTCACAGAACACCGGGGAGCTGTTTTTT
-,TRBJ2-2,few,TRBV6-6,CASRATGNTGELFF,TGTGCCAGCAGAGCTACAGGGAACACCGGGGAGCTGTTTTTT
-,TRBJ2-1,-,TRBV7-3,CASSLASTGLFNEQFF,TGTGCCAGCAGCCTAGCCTCCACCGGCCTGTTTAATGAGCAGTTCTTC
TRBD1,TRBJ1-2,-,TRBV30,CAWQGVLNYGYTF,TGTGCCTGGCAGGGGGTCCTCAACTATGGCTACACCTTC
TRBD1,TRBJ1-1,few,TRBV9,CASKKGTGGGTEAFF,TGTGCCAGCAAGAAAGGGACAGGGGGAGGGACTGAAGCTTTCTTT
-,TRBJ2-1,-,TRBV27,CASSLSRSTGEQFF,TGTGCCAGCAGTTTATCGAGGTCGACGGGGGAGCAGTTCTTC
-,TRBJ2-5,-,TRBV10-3,CAIKGAGMETQYF,TGTGCCATCAAGGGGGCGGGAATGGAGACCCAGTACTTC
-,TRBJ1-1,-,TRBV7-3,CASSLFSDSTEAFF,TGTGCCAGCAGCTTATTCAGTGACAGCACTGAAGCTTTCTTT
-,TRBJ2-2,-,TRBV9,CASSVNTGELFF,TGTGCCAGCAGCGTCAATACCGGGGAGCTGTTTTTT
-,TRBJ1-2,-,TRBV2,CASSEYRGETYGYTF,TGTGCCAGCAGTGAATATCGGGGTGAGACTTATGGCTACACCTTC